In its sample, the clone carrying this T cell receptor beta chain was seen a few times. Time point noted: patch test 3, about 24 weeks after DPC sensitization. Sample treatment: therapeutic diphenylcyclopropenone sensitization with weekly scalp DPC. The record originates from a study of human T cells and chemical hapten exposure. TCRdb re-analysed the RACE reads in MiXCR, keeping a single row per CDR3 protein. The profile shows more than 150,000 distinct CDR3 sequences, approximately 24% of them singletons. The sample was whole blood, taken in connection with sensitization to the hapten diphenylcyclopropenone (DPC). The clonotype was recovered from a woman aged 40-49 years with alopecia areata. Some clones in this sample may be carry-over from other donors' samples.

CDR3 region: CASSLEGRGTDTQYF. As DNA, the CDR3 is TGCGCCAGCAGCTTGGAAGGTCGGGGCACAGATACGCAGTATTTT. The chain has TRBV5-1 and TRBJ2-3; D is unresolved. Between the trimmed V and J ends, which lost 0 bases and 1 base, there was a span of 9 bases. CDR1 and CDR2 from the germline V gene are SGHRS and YFSETQ. CDR3 size: 15 residues.